This T cell receptor (beta chain) was captured in a study of control samples from healthy donors and cancer patients. The CDR3 runs 15 residues. Germline V gene data show CDR1 as GTSNPN and CDR2 as SVGIG (reference sequence). V lost 7 bases and J 0 bases, leaving 16 bases between the germline ends. This clone was detected a few times. Only in-frame clones appear in the TCRdb table, and some are missing; sequencing was by immunoSEQ multiplex PCR. The sample contains under 110,000 clones, approximately 90% of which appear only once. The chain uses TRBV30 and TRBJ1-3; no reliable D call. The origin of this receptor is a man between 25 and 39 years old in good health. Material: blood. In DNA form, the CDR3 reads TGTGCCTCATATCGAGGCATCCTCTCTGGAAACACCATATATTTT. This gives the protein CASYRGILSGNTIYF.